This T cell receptor beta chain was identified during a study of blood T cells in healthy people across ages. The authors ran a second PCR of roughly 6 to 11 cycles using a sample-barcoded 5' primer and a J-beta primer mix. TCRdb passed the 5' RACE reads through MiXCR, listing each CDR3 protein once. The sample gives hundreds of thousands of distinct CDR3 sequences, around 45% of which show up once; about a fifth is in the top ten. A word on this clonotype: Antigen specificity is unknown.

Total RNA was isolated from each sample in quantities of at least 5.5 micrograms. Study-level findings and limits: The recorded TCR beta diversity per million T cells decreased in a roughly linear manner with age. Fewer expanded clones and more diversity marked long-lived versus aged donors.

Trimming left V 0 bases short and J 3 bases short, with 13 bases between. The CDR3 is 15 residues long. Germline CDR1 and CDR2: SGHDT and YYEEEE. The source is a man between 60 and 70 years old in good health. The material sequenced was blood. The rearrangement joins TRBV5-6 to TRBJ2-7; the D is unclear. CDR3 residues: CASSLVYPGDYEQYF. Here the CDR3 DNA reads TGTGCCAGCAGCTTGGTATACCCAGGAGACTACGAGCAGTACTTC.